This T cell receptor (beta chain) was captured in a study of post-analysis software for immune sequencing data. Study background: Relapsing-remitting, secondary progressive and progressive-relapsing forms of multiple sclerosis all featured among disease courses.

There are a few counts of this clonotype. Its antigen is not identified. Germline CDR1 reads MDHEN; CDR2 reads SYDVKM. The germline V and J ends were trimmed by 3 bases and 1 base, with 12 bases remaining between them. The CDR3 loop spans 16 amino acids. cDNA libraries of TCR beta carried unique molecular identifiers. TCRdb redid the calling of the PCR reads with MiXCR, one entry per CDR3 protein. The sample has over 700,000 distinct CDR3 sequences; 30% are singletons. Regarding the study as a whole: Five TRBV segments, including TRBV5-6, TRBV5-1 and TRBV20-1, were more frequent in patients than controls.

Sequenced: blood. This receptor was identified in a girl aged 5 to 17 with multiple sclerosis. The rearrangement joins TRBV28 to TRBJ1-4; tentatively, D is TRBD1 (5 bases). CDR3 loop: CASSFNQGGTNEKLFF. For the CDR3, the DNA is TGTGCCAGCAGTTTTAACCAGGGAGGAACTAATGAAAAACTGTTTTTT.